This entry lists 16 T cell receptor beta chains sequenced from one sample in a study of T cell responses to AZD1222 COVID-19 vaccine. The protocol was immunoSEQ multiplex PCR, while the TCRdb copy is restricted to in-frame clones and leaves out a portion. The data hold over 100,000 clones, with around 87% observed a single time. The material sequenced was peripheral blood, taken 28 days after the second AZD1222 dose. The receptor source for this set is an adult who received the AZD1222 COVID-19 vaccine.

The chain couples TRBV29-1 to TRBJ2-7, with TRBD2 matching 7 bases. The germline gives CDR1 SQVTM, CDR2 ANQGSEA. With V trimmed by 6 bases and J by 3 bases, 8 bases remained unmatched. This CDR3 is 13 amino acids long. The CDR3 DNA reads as TGCAGCGTACCAGGGAGGGCGTACTACGAGCAGTACTTC. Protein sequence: CSVPGRAYYEQYF.

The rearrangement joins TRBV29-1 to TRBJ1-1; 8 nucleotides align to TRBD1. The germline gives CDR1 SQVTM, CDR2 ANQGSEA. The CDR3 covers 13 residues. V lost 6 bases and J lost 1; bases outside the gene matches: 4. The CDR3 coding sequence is TGCAGCGTATCCACAGGGGGGAACACTGAAGCTTTCTTT. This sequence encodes CSVSTGGNTEAFF.

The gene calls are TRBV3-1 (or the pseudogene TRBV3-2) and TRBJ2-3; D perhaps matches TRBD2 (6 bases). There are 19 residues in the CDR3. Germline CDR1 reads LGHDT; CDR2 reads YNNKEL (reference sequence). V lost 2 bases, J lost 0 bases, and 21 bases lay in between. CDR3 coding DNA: TGTGCCAGCAGCCAACAGGAGGGCCCTAGCAGGACTAGCACAGATACGCAGTATTTT. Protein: CASSQQEGPSRTSTDTQYF.

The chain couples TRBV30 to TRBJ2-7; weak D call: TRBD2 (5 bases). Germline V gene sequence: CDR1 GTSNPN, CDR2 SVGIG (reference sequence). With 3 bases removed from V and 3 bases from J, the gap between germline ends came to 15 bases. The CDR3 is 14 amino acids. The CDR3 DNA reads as TGTGCCTGGAGCCGACTCACTGCGGGCTACGAGCAGTACTTC. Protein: CAWSRLTAGYEQYF.

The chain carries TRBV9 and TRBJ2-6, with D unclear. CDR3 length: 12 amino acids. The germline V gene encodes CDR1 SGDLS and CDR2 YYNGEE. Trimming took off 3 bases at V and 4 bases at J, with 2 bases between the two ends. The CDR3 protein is CASSAGANVLTF. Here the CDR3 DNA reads TGTGCCAGCAGCGCAGGGGCCAACGTCCTGACTTTC.

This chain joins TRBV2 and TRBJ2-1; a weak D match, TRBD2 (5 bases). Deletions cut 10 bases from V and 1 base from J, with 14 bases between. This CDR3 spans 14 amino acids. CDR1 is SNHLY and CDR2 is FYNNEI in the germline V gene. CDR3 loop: CATLEGRSYNEQFF. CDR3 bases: TGTGCCACCCTTGAGGGTCGGTCCTACAATGAGCAGTTCTTC.

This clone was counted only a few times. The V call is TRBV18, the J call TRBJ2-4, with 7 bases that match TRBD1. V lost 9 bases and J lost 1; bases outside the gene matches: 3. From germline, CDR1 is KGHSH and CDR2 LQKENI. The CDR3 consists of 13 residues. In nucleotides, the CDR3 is TGTGCCAGTTCCAGGGGGGCCAAAAACATTCAGTACTTC. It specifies CASSRGAKNIQYF.

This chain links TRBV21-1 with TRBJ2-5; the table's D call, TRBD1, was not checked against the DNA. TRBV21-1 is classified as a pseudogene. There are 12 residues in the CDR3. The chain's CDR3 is CASGPIGETQYF. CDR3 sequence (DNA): TGTGCCAGCGGGCCTATTGGGGAGACCCAGTACTTC.

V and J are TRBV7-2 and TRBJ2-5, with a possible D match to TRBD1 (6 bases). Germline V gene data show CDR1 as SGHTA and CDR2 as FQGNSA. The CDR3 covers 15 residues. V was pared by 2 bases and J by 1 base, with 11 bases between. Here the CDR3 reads CASSLSGGSQETQYF. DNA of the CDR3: TGTGCCAGCAGCTTAAGTGGGGGCAGCCAAGAGACCCAGTACTTC.

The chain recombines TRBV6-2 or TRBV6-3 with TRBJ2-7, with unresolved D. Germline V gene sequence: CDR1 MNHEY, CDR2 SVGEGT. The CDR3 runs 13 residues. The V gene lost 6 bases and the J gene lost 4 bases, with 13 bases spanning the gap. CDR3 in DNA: TGTGCCAGCAGCCCTCTCGACGGATACGAGCAGTACTTC. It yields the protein CASSPLDGYEQYF.

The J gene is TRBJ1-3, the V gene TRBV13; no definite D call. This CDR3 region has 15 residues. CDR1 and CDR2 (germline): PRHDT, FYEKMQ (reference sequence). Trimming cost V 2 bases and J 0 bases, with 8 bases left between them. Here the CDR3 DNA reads TGTGCCAGCAGCTTAAGTCGAAGCTCTGGAAACACCATATATTTT. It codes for CASSLSRSSGNTIYF.

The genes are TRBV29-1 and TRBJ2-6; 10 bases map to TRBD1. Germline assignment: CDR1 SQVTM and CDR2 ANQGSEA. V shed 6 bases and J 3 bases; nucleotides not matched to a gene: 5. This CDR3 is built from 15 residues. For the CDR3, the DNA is TGCAGCGTGAGGACAGGGGGTCTTGGGGCCAACGTCCTGACTTTC. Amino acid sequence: CSVRTGGLGANVLTF.

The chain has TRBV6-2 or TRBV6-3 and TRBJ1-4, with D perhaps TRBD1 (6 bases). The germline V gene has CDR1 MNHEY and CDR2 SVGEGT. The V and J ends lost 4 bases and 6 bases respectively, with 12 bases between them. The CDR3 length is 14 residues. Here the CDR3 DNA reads TGTGCCAGCAGTTTGAACAGGGCGGATGAAAAACTGTTTTTT. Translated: CASSLNRADEKLFF.

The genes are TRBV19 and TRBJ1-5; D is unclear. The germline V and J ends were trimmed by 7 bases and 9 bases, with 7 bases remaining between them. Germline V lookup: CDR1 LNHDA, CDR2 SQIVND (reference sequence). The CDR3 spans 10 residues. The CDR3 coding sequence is TGTGCCAGTAACCAGAGGCCCCAGCATTTT. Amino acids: CASNQRPQHF.

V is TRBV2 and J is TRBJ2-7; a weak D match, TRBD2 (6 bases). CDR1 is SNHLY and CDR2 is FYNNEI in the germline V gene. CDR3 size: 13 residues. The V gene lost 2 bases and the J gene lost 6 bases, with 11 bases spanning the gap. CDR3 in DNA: TGTGCCAGCAGTGAAACGTGGAGGGGCGAGCAGTACTTC. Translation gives CASSETWRGEQYF.

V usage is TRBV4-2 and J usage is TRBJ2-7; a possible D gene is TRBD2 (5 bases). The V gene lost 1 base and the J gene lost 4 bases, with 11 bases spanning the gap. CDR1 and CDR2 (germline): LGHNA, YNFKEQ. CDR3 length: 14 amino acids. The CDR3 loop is CASSQGEGRYEQYF. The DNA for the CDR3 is TGTGCCAGCAGCCAAGGGGAAGGGAGATACGAGCAGTACTTC.